One and the same sample provided the 25 T cell receptor beta chains below, sequenced in a study of T cells in Graves' hyperthyroidism and ophthalmopathy. Amplified TCR beta CDR3 regions came from RNA transcripts. Using the HTBI primer set, a first-round RT-PCR was run on the TCR CDR3. TCRdb called the multiplex PCR reads again in MiXCR, with one record for every CDR3 protein. The sample holds about 400,000 distinct CDR3 sequences, 15% seen once. What was sequenced was blood. These TCRs come from a woman aged 30 to 39 with Graves' hyperthyroidism.

This clonotype was recorded at least ten times. This chain joins TRBV30 and TRBJ1-2; tentatively, D is TRBD1 (5 bases). The V gene lost 8 bases and the J gene lost 4 bases, with 11 bases spanning the gap. The CDR3 is 11 residues long. CDR1 and CDR2 (germline): GTSNPN, SVGIG (reference sequence). CDR3 nucleotide sequence: TGTGCCCAGGAACAGGCCTATGGCTACACCTTC. The encoded protein is CAQEQAYGYTF.

The V gene is TRBV4-2, the J gene TRBJ2-3; no clear D gene. V was shortened by 4 bases and J by 6 bases, with 5 bases between the two germline ends. This CDR3 is built from 11 residues. In germline, CDR1 is LGHNA, CDR2 YNFKEQ. The CDR3 is CASSRLDTQYF. In DNA form, the CDR3 reads TGTGCCAGCAGCCGTCTGGATACGCAGTATTTT.

This clonotype was picked up many times. The chain recombines TRBV18 with TRBJ2-3; the D gene could be TRBD1 or TRBD2 (5 bases each). CDR3 length: 15 amino acids. V gave up 3 bases and J gave up 4 bases, with 14 bases separating them. Germline CDR1 KGHSH, CDR2 LQKENI. CDR3: CASSPGTAAADTQYF. The CDR3 coding sequence is TGTGCCAGCTCACCGGGGACCGCAGCGGCAGATACGCAGTATTTT. Complete variable domain (other parts from reference TRBV18 and TRBJ2-3): NAGVMQNPRHLVRRRGQEARLRCSPMKGHSHVYWYRQLPEEGLKFMVYLQKENIIDESGMPKERFSAEFPKEGPSILRIQQVVRGDSAAYFCASSPGTAAADTQYFGPGTRLTVL.

This clonotype was seen many times. The V call is TRBV2, the J call TRBJ2-2; 9 positions match TRBD2. Trimming at V came to 3 bases and at J to 6 bases, leaving 5 bases not matched to a gene. Germline V lookup: CDR1 SNHLY, CDR2 FYNNEI. The CDR3 runs to 15 residues. The CDR3 nucleotides are TGTGCCAGCAGTGATTTTAGCGGGAGATCCGGGGAGCTGTTTTTT. This encodes CASSDFSGRSGELFF. Full variable domain (outside the CDR3, taken from reference TRBV2 and TRBJ2-2): EPEVTQTPSHQVTQMGQEVILRCVPISNHLYFYWYRQILGQKVEFLVSFYNNEISEKSEIFDDQFSVERPDGSNFTLKIRSTKLEDSAMYFCASSDFSGRSGELFFGEGSRLTVL.

This clonotype was counted many times. The gene calls are TRBV27 and TRBJ2-7; D gene unclear. The CDR3 has 15 residues. With 0 bases removed from V and 7 bases from J, the gap between germline ends came to 16 bases. CDR1 MNHEY and CDR2 SMNVEV come from the germline V gene (reference sequence). CDR3 coding DNA: TGTGCCAGCAGTTTATCAGGGCCGGCTTCGGGTGAGCAGTACTTC. It translates to CASSLSGPASGEQYF.

This clonotype occurred many times. The chain carries TRBV5-1 and TRBJ2-7, with a tentative D call TRBD1 (6 bases). The V gene lost 4 bases and the J gene lost 3 bases, with 17 bases spanning the gap. Per germline, CDR1 SGHRS and CDR2 YFSETQ. This CDR3 region has 15 residues. This chain's CDR3 is CASSPNAVGGYEQYF. CDR3 DNA: TGCGCCAGCAGCCCCAATGCGGTAGGGGGCTACGAGCAGTACTTC.

This clonotype was found many times. This chain joins TRBV24-1 and TRBJ2-1, with 11 bases matching TRBD2. This CDR3 has 17 residues. Germline trimming cut 3 bases from V and 6 bases from J; bases unmatched to any gene: 9. Per germline, CDR1 KGHDR and CDR2 SFDVKD. The CDR3 nucleotides are TGTGCCACCAGTGATATAGCGGGAGGGCCCTCGGGCAATGAGCAGTTCTTC. It translates to CATSDIAGGPSGNEQFF.

This clonotype was seen ten or more times. The rearrangement joins TRBV6-1 to TRBJ2-2; D gene uncertain. V lost 1 base, J lost 3 bases, and 15 bases lay in between. CDR3 length: 17 amino acids. Germline CDR1 is MNHNS and CDR2 is SASEGT. DNA for the CDR3: TGTGCCAGCAGTGAAGATCCTTCCTGGAAGCACACCGGGGAGCTGTTTTTT. Protein sequence: CASSEDPSWKHTGELFF.

This clonotype was seen ten or more times. This chain connects TRBV2 to TRBJ2-1, with TRBD1 matching 7 bases. The CDR3 runs 15 residues. J gave up 4 bases and V 5 bases, and 8 bases lay outside the gene matches. Germline V lookup: CDR1 SNHLY, CDR2 FYNNEI. The CDR3 region is CASSSTGELYNEQFF. The CDR3 DNA is TGTGCCAGCAGTTCAACAGGGGAACTGTACAATGAGCAGTTCTTC.

This clonotype occurred a few times. The CDR3 nucleotides read TGTGCCAGCAGCACCGACTATGGGACCCAGTACTTC. It translates to CASSTDYGTQYF. This chain links TRBV7-2 with TRBJ2-5; a weak D match, TRBD2 (5 bases). The CDR3 length is 12 residues. V lost 5 bases to trimming and J lost 7 bases, with 11 bases between them. Germline V lookup: CDR1 SGHTA, CDR2 FQGNSA.

This clonotype was seen a handful of times. The chain is built from TRBV7-2 and TRBJ1-6; D gene ambiguous. Germline CDR1 SGHTA, CDR2 FQGNSA. V shed 5 bases and J shed 0 bases, with 11 bases lying between them. The CDR3 runs to 16 residues. The DNA of the CDR3 is TGTGCCAGCAGCCTCAGGCCGAGCTCCTATAATTCACCCCTCCACTTT. Protein: CASSLRPSSYNSPLHF.

This clonotype is a singleton in its sample. The gene calls are TRBV10-3 and TRBJ2-1, with 10 bases matching TRBD2. Germline trimming cut 7 bases from V and 4 bases from J; bases unmatched to any gene: 4. From germline, CDR1 is ENHRY and CDR2 SYGVKD. This CDR3 contains 14 residues. CDR3 sequence: CAITTGLAYNEQFF. The CDR3 bases are TGTGCCATCACTACGGGACTAGCGTACAATGAGCAGTTCTTC.

In its sample, this clonotype was seen a few times. The gene calls are TRBV7-2 and TRBJ2-2; D tentatively fits TRBD1 or TRBD2 (5 bases each). This CDR3 has 15 amino acids. Between the trimmed V and J ends, which lost 8 bases and 4 bases, there was a span of 17 bases. CDR1 and CDR2 (germline): SGHTA, FQGNSA. In nucleotides, the CDR3 is TGTGCCAGCCCCCTCCAGGGAGTCGCCACCGGGGAGCTGTTTTTT. Protein sequence: CASPLQGVATGELFF.

This clonotype was detected ten times or more. This chain connects TRBV11-1 to TRBJ2-7; the match to TRBD1 covers 7 bases. V shed 5 bases and J 4 bases; nucleotides not matched to a gene: 8. In germline, CDR1 is SGHAT, CDR2 FQDESV (reference sequence). The CDR3 has 14 amino acids. CDR3: CASSPRQGGYEQYF. CDR3 DNA sequence: TGTGCCAGCAGCCCGAGACAGGGTGGATACGAGCAGTACTTC.

The chain employs TRBV7-9 and TRBJ2-3; 10 bases line up with TRBD2. This CDR3 spans 17 amino acids. V lost 4 bases, J lost 4 bases, and 11 bases stayed unmatched. Germline V lookup: CDR1 SEHNR, CDR2 FQNEAQ (reference sequence). CDR3 residues: CASSSGLAGAPADTQYF. DNA for the CDR3: TGTGCCAGCAGCTCGGGGCTAGCGGGAGCCCCCGCAGATACGCAGTATTTT.

This clonotype was recorded once. CDR3 bases: TGCGCCAGCGGATTCGGCGTCTCCTACGAGCAGTACTTC. Amino acid sequence: CASGFGVSYEQYF. The V call is TRBV4-1, the J call TRBJ2-7; D is undetermined. Germline CDR1 reads MGHRA; CDR2 reads YSYEKL. CDR3 length: 13 amino acids. The germline V and J ends were trimmed by 8 bases and 0 bases, with 11 bases remaining between them.

The chain uses TRBV9 and TRBJ1-5; D is undetermined. The CDR3 covers 15 residues. Germline V CDR1 and CDR2: SGDLS, YYNGEE. V gave up 7 bases and J gave up 0 bases, with 14 bases separating them. CDR3 amino acids: CASSVLPDSNQPQHF. CDR3 sequence (DNA): TGTGCCAGCTCGGTTCTCCCCGATAGCAATCAGCCCCAGCATTTT.

On this clonotype: It may be a read error: a sequence one base away is much more abundant. The chain uses TRBV24-1 and TRBJ2-1, with 10 bases identical to TRBD2. Germline V gene sequence: CDR1 KGHDR, CDR2 SFDVKD. The CDR3 is 15 amino acids. CDR3: CTTSDFVLAGNEQFF. Here the CDR3 DNA reads TGTACCACCAGTGATTTCGTACTAGCGGGGAATGAGCAGTTCTTC.

This clonotype was recorded once. The chain employs TRBV4-2 and TRBJ2-7; D might be TRBD1 or TRBD2, each matching 5 bases. Trimming removed 1 base from V and 4 bases from J, with 14 bases in between. This CDR3 has 15 residues. Per germline, CDR1 LGHNA and CDR2 YNFKEQ. The CDR3 loop reads CASSQGDGEGYEQYF. The CDR3 nucleotides read TGTGCCAGCAGCCAAGGGGACGGAGAAGGGTACGAGCAGTACTTC.

This clonotype was counted ten times or more. This chain connects TRBV6-1 to TRBJ2-7, with 10 bases lining up with TRBD2. The CDR3 runs 15 residues. Germline CDR1 reads MNHNS; CDR2 reads SASEGT. Trimming at V came to 6 bases and at J to 1 base, leaving 6 bases not matched to a gene. The chain's CDR3 is CASRIGTSVSYEQYF. In nucleotides, the CDR3 is TGTGCCAGCAGAATCGGGACTAGCGTTTCCTACGAGCAGTACTTC.

There are a few counts of this clonotype. The rearrangement uses TRBV6-4 and TRBJ1-2; TRBD1 agrees at 12 bases. J gave up 4 bases and V 6 bases, and 9 bases lay outside the gene matches. CDR1 and CDR2 from the germline V gene are MRHNA and SNTAGT. This CDR3 comprises 16 residues. CDR3 region: CASSLEPGQGAYGYTF. In DNA, the CDR3 is TGTGCCAGCAGCCTGGAACCGGGACAGGGGGCCTATGGCTACACCTTC.

This clonotype was seen repeatedly, ten times or more. The chain employs TRBV30 and TRBJ1-2; no clear D gene. In germline, CDR1 is GTSNPN, CDR2 SVGIG (reference sequence). The V and J ends lost 0 bases and 5 bases respectively, with 10 bases between them. The CDR3 has 13 residues. This CDR3 reads CAWSVLDGYGYTF. The CDR3 nucleotides are TGTGCCTGGAGTGTACTCGACGGATATGGCTACACCTTC.

Many counts were recorded for this clonotype. The gene calls are TRBV6-6 and TRBJ1-2; D ambiguous. The V gene's germline CDR1 is MNHNY and CDR2 SVGAGI (reference sequence). This CDR3 contains 15 residues. V was clipped by 0 bases and J by 4 bases, with 12 bases between them. The CDR3 here is CASSYSGPDGYGYTF. CDR3 sequence (DNA): TGTGCCAGCAGTTACTCAGGGCCGGACGGCTATGGCTACACCTTC.

The J gene is TRBJ1-1, the V gene TRBV29-1; D is possibly TRBD1 (6 bases). Germline CDR1 is SQVTM and CDR2 is ANQGSEA. Trimming shortened V by 7 bases and J by 5 bases, and 26 bases separated the two germline ends. The CDR3 is 16 amino acids. The CDR3 loop reads CSAGGAGARYLTEAFF. CDR3 sequence (DNA): TGCAGCGCTGGGGGGGCAGGGGCGCGATATCTAACTGAAGCTTTCTTT.

The chain combines TRBV20-1 with TRBJ2-7; TRBD2 aligns across 9 bases. Germline values: CDR1 DFQATT, CDR2 SNEGSKA (reference sequence). The CDR3 runs to 15 residues. Losses at the gene ends were 4 bases for V and 3 bases for J; bases not matched to a gene: 10. CDR3 DNA sequence: TGCAGTGCTATCCGACCGGCTAGCGGGAACTACGAGCAGTACTTC. As protein: CSAIRPASGNYEQYF.